This entry describes one T cell receptor beta chain. Its antigen is undetermined. Terminally differentiated effector memory CD45RA+ cells were excluded from the naive CD8 cells, which were CD45RO-negative and positively selected for CCR7. The sample comes from a study of shared clonotypes between healthy human individuals. Across the study: A few men and a couple of women, aged 18 to 49, were donors. Study-wide results and caveats: Shared clonotypes across all four donors exceeded non-shared ones in generation probability.

Splitting of each subset's genomic DNA was done evenly across several immunoSEQ plates. Profiling relied on immunoSEQ multiplex PCR, and the TCRdb table lists in-frame clones only, not all of them. The top ten clones hold 1.1% of a sample with more than 2 million clones, about 95% of them seen once. The receptor was derived from a man aged 18 to 30 in good health. The specimen sequenced was naive CD8+ T cells sorted from blood.

The CDR3, as DNA: TGTGCCAGCAATTCAGAAGGCTACGAGCAGTACTTC. Translating gives CASNSEGYEQYF. The rearrangement joins TRBV6-5 to TRBJ2-7, with D unclear. Germline CDR1 reads MNHEY; CDR2 reads SVGAGI. V lost 7 bases and J 3 bases, leaving 10 bases between the germline ends. The CDR3 has 12 amino acids.